A single sample is the source of the 25 T cell receptor beta chains below, sequenced in a study of cytomegalovirus exposure and HLA in healthy donors listed by TCRdb under 2017. Libraries were prepared through the immunoSEQ multiplex PCR assay. The multiplex PCR relied on a mix of 60 forward primers for TCR Vbeta segments and 13 reverse primers for TCR Jbeta segments. This is the immuneACCESS table as TCRdb keeps it, with only in-frame sequences that have V and J called. A part of the clones is gone; compared with another copy, unresolved V genes explain less than half, and the rest is unexplained. The sample profile shows about 150,000 clones; around two thirds of them were found once. About 1.5% of the sample rests with the top ten. Sequencing used PBMCs. The source of these receptors is a woman aged 18-30 years in good health and CMV-seronegative.

The V and J genes are TRBV4-3 and TRBJ2-3, with D possibly TRBD2 on 6 matching bases. The germline V gene has CDR1 LGHNA and CDR2 YSLEER. This CDR3 is 15 amino acids long. The V end lost 4 bases, the J end lost 5 bases, and 16 bases lay between the germline ends. CDR3 loop: CASSLLEAGLDTQYF. CDR3 coding DNA: TGCGCCAGCAGCCTGTTGGAGGCGGGGTTAGATACGCAGTATTTT.

CDR3 sequence (DNA): TGCGCCAGCAGCCAAGATAGCGACTTTACAAGGGAGCAGTTCTTC. Translating gives CASSQDSDFTREQFF. The J gene is TRBJ2-1, the V gene TRBV4-3, with D possibly matching TRBD2 (5 bases). The CDR3 spans 15 residues. V lost 0 bases to trimming and J lost 10 bases, with 16 bases between them. Germline-derived CDR1 and CDR2 are LGHNA and YSLEER.

The chain has TRBV7-2 and TRBJ2-3; 8 bases line up with TRBD2. CDR3 length: 17 amino acids. Germline V gene sequence: CDR1 SGHTA, CDR2 FQGNSA. After removal of 4 bases from V and 3 bases from J, the junction contained 12 bases not matched to a gene. CDR3 residues: CASSSSTSGTTTDTQYF. In nucleotides, the CDR3 is TGTGCCAGCAGCTCCTCCACTAGCGGCACGACGACAGATACGCAGTATTTT.

The V call is TRBV7-3, the J call TRBJ2-3; 9 positions match TRBD2. V lost 1 base and J lost 3; bases outside the gene matches: 2. CDR1 is SGHTA, CDR2 FQGTGA, per germline. The CDR3 sequence is 15 residues long. CDR3 coding DNA: TGTGCCAGCAGCTTAATGGGACTAGCTACAGATACGCAGTATTTT. Its translation is CASSLMGLATDTQYF.

Here the CDR3 DNA reads TGTGCCAGCTCACTGGGACAGGGCTCCTACGAGCAGTACTTC. It codes for CASSLGQGSYEQYF. The chain has TRBV18 and TRBJ2-7; TRBD1 matches at 9 bases. This CDR3 has 14 residues. Trimming took 4 bases from V and 0 from J; bases not matched to a gene: 1. Germline V lookup: CDR1 KGHSH, CDR2 LQKENI. Supplemented by reference TRBV18 and TRBJ2-7, the full variable domain reads NAGVMQNPRHLVRRRGQEARLRCSPMKGHSHVYWYRQLPEEGLKFMVYLQKENIIDESGMPKERFSAEFPKEGPSILRIQQVVRGDSAAYFCASSLGQGSYEQYFGPGTRLTVT.

This chain joins TRBV10-3 and TRBJ1-1; D remains unclear. The CDR3 has 14 residues. V was shortened by 8 bases and J by 6 bases, with 19 bases between the two germline ends. In germline, CDR1 is ENHRY, CDR2 SYGVKD. CDR3: CAIGRQEGFSEAFF. Here the CDR3 DNA reads TGTGCCATCGGGCGTCAGGAAGGTTTTTCTGAAGCTTTCTTT.

The chain is built from TRBV7-6 and TRBJ1-2, with TRBD1 matching over 7 bases. In germline, CDR1 is SGHVS, CDR2 FNYEAQ. CDR3 length equals 14 residues. Losses at the gene ends were 5 bases for V and 2 bases for J; bases not matched to a gene: 5. This CDR3 reads CASSPNRGNYGYTF. In DNA, the CDR3 is TGTGCCAGCAGCCCCAACAGGGGAAACTATGGCTACACCTTC.

The rearrangement joins TRBV6-1 to TRBJ1-1; unclear D gene. Germline CDR1 and CDR2: MNHNS and SASEGT. There are 14 residues in the CDR3. V dropped 4 bases and J dropped 3 bases, with 12 bases sitting between them. The CDR3 reads CASSVGGLDTEAFF. CDR3 nucleotides: TGTGCCAGCAGTGTCGGAGGGTTGGACACTGAAGCTTTCTTT.

Comment on this clone: Within the sample, other DNA sequences also encode this same CDR3. CDR3 residues: CASSPGSGRDNEQFF. CDR3 in DNA: TGTGCCAGCTCACCAGGAAGCGGGAGGGACAATGAGCAGTTCTTC. V gene TRBV18 combines with J gene TRBJ2-1; 10 nucleotides align to TRBD2. Germline loops: CDR1 KGHSH, CDR2 LQKENI. CDR3 size: 15 residues. V lost 2 bases and J lost 5; bases outside the gene matches: 3.

With respect to this clone: The junction departs from the called germline gene at one end, perhaps through a read error. J is TRBJ1-2 and V is TRBV4-1; TRBD1 is a possible D gene (5 bases). The CDR3 covers 14 residues. Germline CDR1 is MGHRA and CDR2 is YSYEKL. CDR3 DNA: TGCGCCAGCAGCCCACGAGGCAGGGACTATGGCTACGCCTTC. As protein: CASSPRGRDYGYAF.

The V gene is TRBV5-1, the J gene TRBJ2-4; the match to TRBD1 covers 7 bases. V gave up 0 bases and J gave up 6 bases; unmatched junction bases: 18. The CDR3 is made up of 19 amino acids. The germline CDR1 and CDR2 sequences are SGHRS and YFSETQ. The CDR3 sequence: CASSLVMGHRGRFGNIQYF. As DNA, the CDR3 is TGCGCCAGCAGCTTGGTTATGGGTCACAGGGGCCGATTCGGAAACATTCAGTACTTC.

The V and J genes are TRBV7-3 and TRBJ1-1, with D perhaps matching TRBD1 (5 bases). The CDR3 runs to 13 residues. Germline V gene lookup returns CDR1 SGHTA and CDR2 FQGTGA. The V end lost 8 bases, the J end lost 5 bases, and 15 bases lay between the germline ends. The CDR3 is CASGQEGNTEAFF. CDR3 in DNA: TGTGCCAGCGGCCAGGAGGGGAATACTGAAGCTTTCTTT.

The genes are TRBV9 and TRBJ2-1; 9 positions match TRBD2. The junction had 6 bases not matched to a gene; V was cut back by 5 bases and J by 3 bases. The CDR3 covers 15 residues. The germline V gene encodes CDR1 SGDLS and CDR2 YYNGEE. The CDR3: CASSYGLASYNEQFF. CDR3 DNA: TGTGCCAGCAGTTACGGACTAGCGAGCTACAATGAGCAGTTCTTC.

J is TRBJ1-1 and V is TRBV21-1; the table assigns TRBD1, which was not confirmed against the DNA. TRBV21-1 is described as a pseudogene. This CDR3 is 15 amino acids long. The CDR3 DNA is TGTGCCAGCAGCATAAAAAAGGGGGTGAAAACTGAAGCTTTCTTT. Translation gives CASSIKKGVKTEAFF.

The CDR3 coding sequence is TGTGCCAGCTCACGTACTAGCTCCGGAGAGACCCAGTACTTC. Translation gives CASSRTSSGETQYF. The chain couples TRBV18 to TRBJ2-5; D might be TRBD2 (6 bases). V dropped 4 bases and J dropped 4 bases, with 13 bases sitting between them. Germline assignment: CDR1 KGHSH and CDR2 LQKENI. CDR3 length: 14 amino acids. The whole variable domain, remainder taken from reference TRBV18 and TRBJ2-5, is NAGVMQNPRHLVRRRGQEARLRCSPMKGHSHVYWYRQLPEEGLKFMVYLQKENIIDESGMPKERFSAEFPKEGPSILRIQQVVRGDSAAYFCASSRTSSGETQYFGPGTRLLVL.

J is TRBJ2-1 and V is TRBV19; 15 nucleotides line up with TRBD2. V lost 5 bases and J lost 3; bases outside the gene matches: 14. Germline V gene data show CDR1 as LNHDA and CDR2 as SQIVND (reference sequence). CDR3 size: 20 residues. CDR3 protein: CASSLRTSGRAEGRYNEQFF. The CDR3 DNA is TGTGCCAGTAGTCTTCGGACTAGCGGGAGGGCCGAGGGACGCTACAATGAGCAGTTCTTC. The full variable domain, its missing parts supplied by reference TRBV19 and TRBJ2-1, is DGGITQSPKYLFRKEGQNVTLSCEQNLNHDAMYWYRQDPGQGLRLIYYSQIVNDFQKGDIAEGYSVSREKKESFPLTVTSAQKNPTAFYLCASSLRTSGRAEGRYNEQFFGPGTRLTVL.

Details on this clone: The junction and the germline gene differ at one end; a read error may be behind it. The V call is TRBV30, the J call TRBJ2-4; 7 bases align to TRBD2. From germline, CDR1 is GTSNPN and CDR2 SVGIG (reference sequence). CDR3 length: 19 residues. The CDR3 spells CAWSVRPSGYSLAKNSQYF. CDR3 nucleotide sequence: TGTGCCTGGAGTGTACGTCCTAGCGGATATTCACTAGCCAAAAACAGTCAGTACTTC. Looking up the rest from reference TRBV30 and TRBJ2-4 gives the full variable domain: SQTIHQWPATLVQPVGSPLSLECTVEGTSNPNLYWYRQAAGRGLQLLFYSVGIGQISSEVPQNLSASRPQDRQFILSSKKLLLSDSGFYLCAWSVRPSGYSLAKNSQYFGAGTRLSVL.

The rearrangement links TRBV7-9 to TRBJ2-7; 9 nucleotides agree with TRBD2. The germline gives CDR1 SEHNR, CDR2 FQNEAQ (reference sequence). The CDR3 covers 16 residues. With V trimmed by 2 bases and J by 1 base, 6 bases remained unmatched. The DNA for the CDR3 is TGTGCCAGCAGCTTACAAACTAGCGGGCCTTCCTACGAGCAGTACTTC. It codes for CASSLQTSGPSYEQYF.

The rearrangement uses TRBV5-1 and TRBJ1-2; the D is unclear. Germline V gene lookup returns CDR1 SGHRS and CDR2 YFSETQ. Trimming cost V 3 bases and J 2 bases, with 23 bases left between them. This CDR3 has 18 amino acids. CDR3 bases: TGCGCCAGCAGCTCAGGAATTATCCGGCACCTATTAAACTATGGCTACACCTTC. Encoded protein: CASSSGIIRHLLNYGYTF.

This chain joins TRBV6-1 and TRBJ2-7, with a weak D call TRBD2 (6 bases). The V end lost 7 bases, the J end lost 7 bases, and 20 bases lay between the germline ends. Germline CDR1 reads MNHNS; CDR2 reads SASEGT. This CDR3 comprises 14 residues. This CDR3 reads CASNAPGTLGEQYF. CDR3 bases: TGTGCCAGCAATGCCCCCGGGACTCTGGGTGAGCAGTACTTC.

This clone was picked up a small number of times. V is TRBV7-9 and J is TRBJ2-2; 7 bases align to TRBD1. V gave up 5 bases and J gave up 13 bases; unmatched junction bases: 4. CDR3 size: 11 residues. Germline assignment: CDR1 SEHNR and CDR2 FQNEAQ (reference sequence). CDR3 region: CASSETGWLFF. The CDR3 DNA follows: TGTGCCAGCAGCGAGACAGGGTGGCTGTTTTTT.

The chain recombines TRBV5-4 with TRBJ2-7, with 8 positions matching TRBD2. V shed 4 bases, J shed 0 bases, and the junction held 12 bases outside the gene matches. Per the germline V gene, CDR1 is SGHNT and CDR2 is YYREEE (reference sequence). The length of the CDR3 is 17 residues. CDR3 region: CASSRGGGSGSSYEQYF. The CDR3 nucleotides read TGTGCCAGCAGCCGGGGGGGCGGGTCAGGGAGCTCCTACGAGCAGTACTTC.

The genes are TRBV28 and TRBJ2-5, with a tentative D call TRBD2 (5 bases). The germline CDR1 and CDR2 sequences are MDHEN and SYDVKM. There are 14 residues in the CDR3. Trimming stripped 3 bases from V and 5 bases from J, with 13 bases between. The CDR3 DNA is TGTGCCAGCAGTTTTGGAGGTGCGGCCGAGACCCAGTACTTC. Translation gives CASSFGGAAETQYF.

The rearrangement uses TRBV10-3 and TRBJ1-1; maybe TRBD1 (6 bases). Trimming removed 4 bases from V and 7 bases from J, with 16 bases in between. In germline, CDR1 is ENHRY, CDR2 SYGVKD. This CDR3 is built from 14 residues. The CDR3 protein is CAISGSQGFGEAFF. CDR3 DNA: TGTGCCATCAGTGGTTCTCAGGGGTTCGGTGAAGCTTTCTTT.

The gene calls are TRBV6-5 and TRBJ1-5; TRBD1 is a possible D gene (6 bases). V was cut by 10 bases and J by 4 bases, with 20 bases left in between. The CDR3 length is 15 residues. Germline loops: CDR1 MNHEY, CDR2 SVGAGI. Written as DNA, the CDR3 is TGTGCCACCCGACGCCAAGGACAGAGAAATCAGCCCCAGCATTTT. It is translated as CATRRQGQRNQPQHF.